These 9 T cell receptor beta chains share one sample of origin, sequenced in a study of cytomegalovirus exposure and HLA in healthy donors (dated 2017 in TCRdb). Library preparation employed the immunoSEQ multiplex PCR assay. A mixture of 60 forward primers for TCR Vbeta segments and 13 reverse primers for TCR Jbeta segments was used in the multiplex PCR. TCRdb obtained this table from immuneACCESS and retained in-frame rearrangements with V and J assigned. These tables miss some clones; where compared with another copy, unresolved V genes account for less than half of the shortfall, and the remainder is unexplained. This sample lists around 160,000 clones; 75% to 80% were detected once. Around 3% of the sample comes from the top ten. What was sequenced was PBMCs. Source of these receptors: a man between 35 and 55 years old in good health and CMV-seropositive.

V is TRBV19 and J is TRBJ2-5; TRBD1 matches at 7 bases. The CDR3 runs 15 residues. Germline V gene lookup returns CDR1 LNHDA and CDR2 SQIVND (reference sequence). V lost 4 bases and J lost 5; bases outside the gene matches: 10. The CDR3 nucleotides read TGTGCCAGTAGTACCGAGGGACAGCGTCGGGAGACCCAGTACTTC. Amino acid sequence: CASSTEGQRRETQYF.

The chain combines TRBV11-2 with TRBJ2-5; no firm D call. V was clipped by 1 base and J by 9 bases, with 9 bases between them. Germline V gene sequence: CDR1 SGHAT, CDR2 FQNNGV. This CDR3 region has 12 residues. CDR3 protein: CASSLVTEPQYF. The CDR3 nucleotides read TGTGCCAGCAGCTTAGTAACTGAACCCCAGTACTTC.

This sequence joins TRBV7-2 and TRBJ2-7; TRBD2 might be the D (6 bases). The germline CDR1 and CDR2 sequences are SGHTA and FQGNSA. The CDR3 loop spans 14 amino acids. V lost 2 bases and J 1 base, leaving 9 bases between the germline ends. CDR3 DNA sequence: TGTGCCAGCAGCTTATACGGGAGTTCCTACGAGCAGTACTTC. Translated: CASSLYGSSYEQYF.

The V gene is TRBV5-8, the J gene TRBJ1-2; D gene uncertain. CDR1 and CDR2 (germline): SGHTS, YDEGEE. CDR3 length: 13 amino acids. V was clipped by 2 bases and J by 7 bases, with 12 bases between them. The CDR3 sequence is CASSFLLGGGYTF. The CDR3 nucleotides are TGTGCCAGCAGCTTCCTTCTTGGCGGTGGCTACACCTTC.

This CDR3 reads CASSEGWGGYTF. The CDR3 coding sequence is TGTGCCAGTTCGGAGGGTTGGGGTGGCTACACCTTC. This chain uses TRBV9 with TRBJ1-2; D gene uncertain. The CDR3 extends over 12 amino acids. Trimming pared 8 bases from V and 7 bases from J, leaving 15 bases between. Germline CDR1 and CDR2: SGDLS and YYNGEE.

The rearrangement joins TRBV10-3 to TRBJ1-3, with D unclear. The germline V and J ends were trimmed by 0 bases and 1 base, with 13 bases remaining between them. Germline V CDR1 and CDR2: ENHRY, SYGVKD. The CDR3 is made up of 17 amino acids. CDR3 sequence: CAISESIGRESGNTIYF. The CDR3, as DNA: TGTGCCATCAGTGAGTCTATTGGGAGAGAGTCTGGAAACACCATATATTTT.

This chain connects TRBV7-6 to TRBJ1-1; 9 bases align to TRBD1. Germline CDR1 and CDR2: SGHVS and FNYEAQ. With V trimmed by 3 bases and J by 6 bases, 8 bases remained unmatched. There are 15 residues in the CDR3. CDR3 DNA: TGTGCCAGCAGCTTCAGACAGGGGGGCACCTCTGAAGCTTTCTTT. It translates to CASSFRQGGTSEAFF.

The CDR3 here is CATSRGGDSSYEQYF. The CDR3 nucleotides read TGTGCCACCAGCAGAGGAGGGGACAGCTCCTACGAGCAGTACTTC. The chain carries TRBV15 and TRBJ2-7, with 7 bases matching TRBD1. Germline V CDR1 and CDR2: LNHNV, YYDKDF (reference sequence). The J segment lost 0 bases and the V segment lost 1 base, leaving 3 bases of the junction unmatched. CDR3 length equals 15 residues.

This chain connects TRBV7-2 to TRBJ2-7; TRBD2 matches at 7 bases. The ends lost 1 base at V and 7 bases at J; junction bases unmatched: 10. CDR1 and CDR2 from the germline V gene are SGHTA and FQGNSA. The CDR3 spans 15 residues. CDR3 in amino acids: CASSLGPSAGMEQYF. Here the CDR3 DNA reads TGTGCCAGCAGCTTAGGCCCATCAGCGGGAATGGAGCAGTACTTC.